Presented here are 28 T cell receptor beta chains from one specimen sequenced in a study of T cell repertoires in ileal Crohn's disease. Time point meaning: proximal margin of the surgical specimen (macroscopically non-inflamed). Only in-frame clones appear in the TCRdb table, and some are missing; sequencing was by immunoSEQ multiplex PCR. This sample carries 7,000 or so clones, roughly 81% of them seen once, and the ten largest clones take approximately 8.5%. Material: ileal tissue. These receptors were collected from an adult with Crohn's disease.

This sequence joins TRBV9 and TRBJ1-1; D remains ambiguous. This CDR3 has 15 residues. The germline gives CDR1 SGDLS, CDR2 YYNGEE. With 0 bases removed from V and 6 bases from J, the gap between germline ends came to 15 bases. The CDR3 DNA sequence: TGTGCCAGCAGCGTAGTTGGCGGGCTGGAGGCTGAAGCTTTCTTT. Amino acid sequence: CASSVVGGLEAEAFF.

V is TRBV6-9 and J is TRBJ2-7; the match to TRBD2 covers 7 bases. The CDR3 has 15 amino acids. Germline CDR1 and CDR2: MNHGY and SVAAGI. V lost 5 bases to trimming and J lost 3 bases; unmatched junction nucleotides: 10. The CDR3 bases are TGTGCCAGCAGTGAATCTGGGGGAGGGGTCTACGAGCAGTACTTC. Its translation: CASSESGGGVYEQYF.

V usage is TRBV5-4 and J usage is TRBJ1-4; D not resolved. The CDR3 runs 15 residues. Germline assignment: CDR1 SGHNT and CDR2 YYREEE (reference sequence). V was shortened by 4 bases and J by 8 bases, with 18 bases between the two germline ends. The CDR3 DNA follows: TGTGCCAGCAGCCCGAGTTCGGGGTCACAAGAAAAACTGTTTTTT. Translating it yields CASSPSSGSQEKLFF.

This clone was detected only a few times. J is TRBJ1-1 and V is TRBV7-2, with D maybe TRBD1 (5 bases). This CDR3 is 13 amino acids long. Germline assignment: CDR1 SGHTA and CDR2 FQGNSA. The V and J ends lost 3 bases and 1 base respectively, with 6 bases between them. The CDR3 sequence is CASSFTGNTEAFF. The CDR3 nucleotides are TGTGCCAGCAGCTTCACAGGGAACACTGAAGCTTTCTTT.

This clone was observed a few times. The chain carries TRBV9 and TRBJ2-1, with 7 bases identical to TRBD2. The J segment lost 8 bases and the V segment lost 0 bases, leaving 8 bases of the junction unmatched. The CDR3 totals 15 residues. Germline V gene data show CDR1 as SGDLS and CDR2 as YYNGEE. For the CDR3, the DNA is TGTGCCAGCAGCGTAGGTGTGGGAGGGCCATATGAGCAGTTCTTC. Residues: CASSVGVGGPYEQFF.

The V gene is TRBV14, the J gene TRBJ1-2; D gene ambiguous. CDR1 and CDR2 (germline): SGHDN, FVKESK. There are 13 residues in the CDR3. V lost 1 base to trimming and J lost 7 bases, with 10 bases between them. CDR3 DNA sequence: TGTGCCAGCAGCCAAGTCGCAGAATTTGGCTACACCTTC. Residues: CASSQVAEFGYTF.

The gene calls are TRBV6-5 and TRBJ2-7, with 8 bases aligning to TRBD2. The CDR3 is 15 amino acids. Per the germline V gene, CDR1 is MNHEY and CDR2 is SVGAGI. The V gene end was trimmed by 0 bases and the J gene end by 4 bases; junction bases not matched to a gene: 5. CDR3 sequence: CASSYSSGTHYEQYF. As DNA, the CDR3 is TGTGCCAGCAGTTACTCTAGCGGGACTCATTACGAGCAGTACTTC.

The genes are TRBV6-8 and TRBJ1-5, with 7 bases lining up with TRBD1. This CDR3 is 14 amino acids long. Unmatched junction bases numbered 6, after V lost 5 bases and J lost 5 bases. Per the germline V gene, CDR1 is MNHGY and CDR2 is SAAAGT. Here the CDR3 DNA reads TGTGCCAGCAGTGAAGAACAGGGGCATCAGCCCCAGCATTTT. It codes for CASSEEQGHQPQHF.

V and J are TRBV14 and TRBJ1-5; D gene ambiguous. Deletions cut 4 bases from V and 6 bases from J, with 16 bases between. CDR3 length: 15 amino acids. Germline CDR1 SGHDN, CDR2 FVKESK. Here the CDR3 DNA reads TGTGCCAGCAGCCCCAATGCGAGAATAGGTCAGCCCCAGCATTTT. Its translation: CASSPNARIGQPQHF.

The gene calls are TRBV5-1 and TRBJ2-7, with D tentatively TRBD2 (6 bases). Trimming pared 3 bases from V and 0 bases from J, leaving 13 bases between. CDR3 length: 15 residues. Germline CDR1 is SGHRS and CDR2 is YFSETQ. The CDR3 reads CASSSGVVGSYEQYF. The CDR3, as DNA: TGCGCCAGCAGCTCGGGGGTAGTAGGCTCCTACGAGCAGTACTTC.

This sequence joins TRBV7-3 and TRBJ2-3; 15 bases match TRBD2. The CDR3 runs to 20 residues. Germline V gene lookup returns CDR1 SGHTA and CDR2 FQGTGA. The J segment lost 5 bases and the V segment lost 0 bases, leaving 12 bases of the junction unmatched. CDR3 nucleotide sequence: TGTGCCAGCAGCTTAACTTCTTTGCGGGCGGGACTAGCGGGAGGAGATACGCAGTATTTT. Translated, it gives CASSLTSLRAGLAGGDTQYF.

The chain joins TRBV7-3 to TRBJ2-7, with D maybe TRBD2 (6 bases). The CDR3 is made up of 15 amino acids. CDR1 is SGHTA and CDR2 is FQGTGA in the germline V gene. V was shortened by 2 bases and J by 5 bases, with 16 bases between the two germline ends. The DNA of the CDR3 is TGTGCCAGCAGCTTAGAGGGGACTCTTTCCAACGAGCAGTACTTC. Protein sequence: CASSLEGTLSNEQYF.

The chain is built from TRBV30 and TRBJ1-4; D possibly corresponds to TRBD1 (5 bases). Germline loops: CDR1 GTSNPN, CDR2 SVGIG (reference sequence). The CDR3 length is 15 residues. The V and J ends lost 4 bases and 8 bases respectively, with 20 bases between them. The CDR3, as DNA: TGTGCCTGGAACGAGGGACCGCTCCACGGGGAAAAACTGTTTTTT. Its protein product is CAWNEGPLHGEKLFF.

The CDR3 loop is CASSLLIREARSYNEQFF. CDR3 in DNA: TGTGCCAGCAGTTTATTAATACGGGAGGCCCGCTCCTACAATGAGCAGTTCTTC. The chain employs TRBV28 and TRBJ2-1, with 7 bases identical to TRBD2. Germline values: CDR1 MDHEN, CDR2 SYDVKM. J lost 0 bases, V lost 1 base, and 9 bases had no gene match. CDR3 length equals 18 residues.

A word on this clone: Possible read error: a much larger clone is one base away. V is TRBV27 and J is TRBJ2-7; D not resolved. CDR1 is MNHEY, CDR2 SMNVEV, per germline (reference sequence). The CDR3 covers 15 residues. The CDR3 nucleotides read TGTGCCGGCAGGCTTTCTGGCCCCCTGGATGGAGAGCAGTACTTC. Translation: CAGRLSGPLDGEQYF.

The chain joins TRBV29-1 to TRBJ2-3; D is perhaps TRBD2 (7 bases). This CDR3 is built from 14 residues. Germline V gene lookup returns CDR1 SQVTM and CDR2 ANQGSEA. V was clipped by 8 bases and J by 0 bases, with 15 bases between them. The CDR3 reads CSLKGGASTDTQYF. Here the CDR3 DNA reads TGCAGCCTCAAGGGGGGGGCGAGCACAGATACGCAGTATTTT.

V usage is TRBV18 and J usage is TRBJ2-1; 13 bases are shared with TRBD2. The V and J ends lost 3 bases and 3 bases, in that order; junction bases with no gene match: 8. Germline V gene lookup returns CDR1 KGHSH and CDR2 LQKENI. The CDR3 consists of 18 residues. The CDR3: CASSPIWTSGSVYNEQFF. The CDR3, as DNA: TGTGCCAGCTCACCGATTTGGACTAGCGGGAGTGTCTACAATGAGCAGTTCTTC.

This clone has just a few counts. V usage is TRBV7-8 and J usage is TRBJ1-4; 9 positions match TRBD1. The CDR3 consists of 17 residues. The V gene's germline CDR1 is SGHVS and CDR2 FQNEAQ. Unmatched junction bases numbered 9, after V lost 5 bases and J lost 2 bases. The CDR3 protein is CASSHSQGAGTNEKLFF. DNA of the CDR3: TGTGCCAGCAGCCACTCACAGGGGGCCGGGACTAATGAAAAACTGTTTTTT.

This clone was seen more than once but under ten times. This chain links TRBV30 with TRBJ1-3; the match to TRBD1 covers 7 bases. Per the germline V gene, CDR1 is GTSNPN and CDR2 is SVGIG (reference sequence). CDR3 size: 13 residues. CDR3 amino acids: CVVKQGAGNTIYF. The CDR3 DNA is TGTGTAGTAAAGCAGGGGGCTGGAAACACCATATATTTT.

CDR3 sequence: CASSSPGHSNTEAFF. The CDR3 DNA sequence: TGTGCCAGTAGTTCTCCCGGACACTCAAACACTGAAGCTTTCTTT. The J gene is TRBJ1-1, the V gene TRBV19; D possibly corresponds to TRBD1 (5 bases). Trimming removed 5 bases from V and 2 bases from J, with 15 bases in between. CDR1 is LNHDA, CDR2 SQIVND, per germline (reference sequence). This CDR3 is built from 15 residues. The variable domain in full, completed from reference TRBV19 and TRBJ1-1, reads DGGITQSPKYLFRKEGQNVTLSCEQNLNHDAMYWYRQDPGQGLRLIYYSQIVNDFQKGDIAEGYSVSREKKESFPLTVTSAQKNPTAFYLCASSSPGHSNTEAFFGQGTRLTVV.

This chain uses TRBV18 with TRBJ2-2; weak D call: TRBD1 (5 bases). The germline V gene encodes CDR1 KGHSH and CDR2 LQKENI. The CDR3 totals 14 residues. Between the trimmed V and J ends, which lost 4 bases and 2 bases, there was a span of 8 bases. CDR3 in DNA: TGTGCCAGCTCACTAGACAGTAACACCGGGGAGCTGTTTTTT. This gives the protein CASSLDSNTGELFF.

The chain is built from TRBV6-1 and TRBJ1-1, with 7 positions matching TRBD1. There are 17 residues in the CDR3. V dropped 1 base and J dropped 0; count of bases not matched to a gene: 8. CDR1 MNHNS and CDR2 SASEGT come from the germline V gene. In DNA, the CDR3 is TGTGCCAGCAGTGAAGAATCAGGGGGGGGGATGAACACTGAAGCTTTCTTT. This codes for CASSEESGGGMNTEAFF.

This chain uses TRBV5-6 with TRBJ2-7; D might be TRBD1 (5 bases). The germline V and J ends were trimmed by 3 bases and 0 bases, with 10 bases remaining between them. Germline V gives CDR1 SGHDT, CDR2 YYEEEE. The CDR3 contains 14 residues. The DNA of the CDR3 is TGTGCCAGCAGCTCCCCAGGACACTCCTACGAGCAGTACTTC. This translates into CASSSPGHSYEQYF.

The chain carries TRBV11-2 and TRBJ2-5; possibly TRBD1 or TRBD2 for D (6 bases each). V was cut by 1 base and J by 3 bases, with 12 bases left in between. The CDR3 extends over 15 amino acids. Germline V gene data show CDR1 as SGHAT and CDR2 as FQNNGV. The CDR3 here is CASSLGRGREETQYF. CDR3 in DNA: TGTGCCAGCAGCTTAGGACGGGGGCGAGAAGAGACCCAGTACTTC.

The table lists this clone with a count of one. CDR3 sequence (DNA): TGCAGCGTTGGGAGGACTAGGGAGTATTATGAGCAGTTCTTC. Translation: CSVGRTREYYEQFF. The chain joins TRBV29-1 to TRBJ2-1, with 7 bases matching TRBD2. V trimming: 4 bases; J trimming: 8 bases; junction bases outside the gene matches: 11. CDR1 and CDR2 (germline): SQVTM, ANQGSEA. The CDR3 sequence is 14 residues long.

V usage is TRBV28 and J usage is TRBJ1-4, with 9 bases lining up with TRBD1. V shed 7 bases and J 5 bases; nucleotides not matched to a gene: 8. The germline V gene has CDR1 MDHEN and CDR2 SYDVKM. The CDR3 has 15 residues. The CDR3 here is CASKPGDRENEKLFF. In nucleotides, the CDR3 is TGTGCCAGCAAACCCGGGGACAGGGAAAATGAAAAACTGTTTTTT.

This chain uses TRBV30 with TRBJ2-3, with D perhaps TRBD2 (5 bases). The CDR3 is 13 amino acids. Germline V CDR1 and CDR2: GTSNPN, SVGIG (reference sequence). CDR3 region: CAILGQLTDTQYF. DNA for the CDR3: TGTGCGATACTAGGGCAGTTGACAGATACGCAGTATTTT.

CDR3: CASSAWNRDSTDTQYF. The CDR3 bases are TGTGCCAGCAGCGCCTGGAACAGGGATAGCACAGATACGCAGTATTTT. The rearrangement links TRBV28 to TRBJ2-3, with D perhaps matching TRBD1 (6 bases). Trimming stripped 6 bases from V and 0 bases from J, with 16 bases between. This CDR3 has 16 residues. Germline V gene lookup returns CDR1 MDHEN and CDR2 SYDVKM.